A selection of T cell receptor beta chains follows, all from one sample in a study of regulatory T cells in long-lasting Graves disease. TCRdb independently ran MiXCR on the multiplex PCR reads; one entry per CDR3 protein. The sample lists some 430,000 distinct CDR3 sequences; around a fifth were seen once. The sample was peripheral blood mononuclear cells (PBMCs), taken when the disease was refractory, from a patient treated with antithyroid drugs. Receptors were obtained from a female donor with Graves disease. The CDR3 runs from the conserved cysteine through the conserved F or W. A D gene is named only where the DNA matches it firmly. Clone size is shown for a subset of rows, as once, few, many or a class of expanded clone.

v_gene,abundance,d_gene,j_gene,CDR3aa,CDR3nt
TRBV3-1,many,TRBD1,TRBJ1-1,CASSAGTDTEAFF,TGTGCCAGCAGCGCGGGGACAGACACTGAAGCTTTCTTT
TRBV19,once,TRBD1,TRBJ1-5,CASSIRVQGAHQPQHF,TGTGCCAGTAGTATTCGAGTACAGGGGGCTCATCAGCCCCAGCATTTT
TRBV7-9,few,TRBD1,TRBJ2-5,CASSPGDRRGMGTQYF,TGTGCCAGCAGCCCCGGGGACCGCAGGGGGATGGGGACCCAGTACTTC
TRBV29-1,-,TRBD1,TRBJ1-5,CSVGGQGDQPQHF,TGCAGCGTTGGGGGACAGGGGGATCAGCCCCAGCATTTT
TRBV28,many,-,TRBJ2-7,CASSLSQGAAYEQYF,TGTGCCAGCAGTTTATCGCAGGGAGCGGCCTACGAGCAGTACTTC
TRBV20-1,-,-,TRBJ2-7,CSASPPSNAYEQYF,TGCAGTGCAAGCCCCCCAAGTAACGCCTACGAGCAGTACTTC
TRBV5-1,-,TRBD2,TRBJ2-3,CASSLMSGGSTDTQYF,TGCGCCAGCAGCTTGATGAGCGGGGGGAGCACAGATACGCAGTATTTT
TRBV3-1,many,TRBD1,TRBJ2-7,CASSGQGASEQYF,TGTGCCAGCTCGGGGCAGGGGGCTAGCGAGCAGTACTTC
TRBV11-3,many,-,TRBJ2-5,CASSPREYYQETQYF,TGTGCCAGCAGCCCCCGGGAGTACTACCAAGAGACCCAGTACTTC
TRBV5-8,many,-,TRBJ1-6,CASSLAVGKGSPLHF,TGTGCCAGCAGCTTGGCCGTTGGGAAAGGTTCACCCCTCCACTTT
TRBV2,many,-,TRBJ1-1,CASRGGLGTEAFF,TGTGCCAGCAGGGGGGGGCTGGGCACTGAAGCTTTCTTT
TRBV20-1,-,-,TRBJ1-2,CSARVYYGYTF,TGCAGTGCTAGAGTATACTATGGCTACACCTTC
TRBV3-1,many,-,TRBJ1-2,CASSSRLYGYTF,TGTGCCAGCAGCTCTCGACTCTATGGCTACACCTTC
TRBV24-1,-,-,TRBJ2-1,CATSDPQGLNEQFF,TGTGCCACCAGTGATCCCCAGGGTCTAAATGAGCAGTTCTTC
TRBV7-9,few,-,TRBJ1-1,CASSRPTTQSHTEAFF,TGTGCCAGCAGCCGTCCTACGACACAATCCCACACTGAAGCTTTCTTT
TRBV5-1,few,TRBD1,TRBJ1-2,CASSLATGGGWDYGYTF,TGCGCCAGCAGCTTAGCCACAGGGGGAGGTTGGGACTATGGCTACACCTTC
TRBV3-1,many,-,TRBJ2-2,CASSQSGELFF,TGTGCCAGCAGCCAATCGGGGGAGCTGTTTTTT
TRBV30,-,-,TRBJ2-1,CAWSESYNEQFF,TGTGCCTGGAGCGAGTCCTACAATGAGCAGTTCTTC
TRBV7-8,-,-,TRBJ1-5,CASSFGQRGGYSNQPQHF,TGTGCCAGCAGCTTTGGACAGCGGGGGGGGTATAGCAATCAGCCCCAGCATTTT
TRBV28,-,TRBD2,TRBJ2-1,CASSFSGTSGYNEQFF,TGTGCCAGCAGTTTCTCCGGGACTAGCGGATACAATGAGCAGTTCTTC
TRBV6-1,-,-,TRBJ1-4,CASSGGRRKLFF,TGTGCCAGCTCGGGCGGGCGGCGGAAACTGTTTTTT
TRBV7-2,-,-,TRBJ2-6,CASSLPGASGANVLTF,TGTGCCAGCAGCTTACCAGGGGCGTCTGGGGCCAACGTCCTGACTTTC
TRBV9,few,-,TRBJ1-2,CASSVGGNYGYTF,TGTGCCAGCAGCGTAGGCGGGAACTATGGCTACACCTTC
TRBV27,-,-,TRBJ1-1,CASSSDTYGGNTEAFF,TGTGCCAGCAGTTCGGACACTTATGGGGGTAACACTGAAGCTTTCTTT
TRBV7-6,many,TRBD2,TRBJ2-2,CASSSSGRNTGELFF,TGTGCCAGCAGCTCTAGCGGGAGGAACACCGGGGAGCTGTTTTTT
TRBV6-1,many,TRBD2,TRBJ2-7,CASSGLAGGGYEQYF,TGTGCCAGCAGCGGACTAGCGGGAGGGGGCTACGAGCAGTACTTC
TRBV7-2,many,-,TRBJ1-4,CASSPSLRAHEKLFF,TGTGCCAGCAGCCCCTCCCTCCGAGCTCATGAAAAACTGTTTTTT
TRBV30,-,-,TRBJ1-1,CAWSGQMNTEAFF,TGTGCCTGGAGCGGACAGATGAACACTGAAGCTTTCTTT
TRBV19,-,TRBD1,TRBJ2-2,CASTPGQANTGELFF,TGTGCCAGTACCCCCGGACAGGCGAACACCGGGGAGCTGTTTTTT
TRBV28,many,-,TRBJ1-5,CASSLGDAGNQPQHF,TGTGCCAGCAGCTTAGGGGACGCGGGCAATCAGCCCCAGCATTTT
TRBV2,-,TRBD1,TRBJ2-7,CARPGQSSYEQYF,TGTGCCAGGCCGGGACAGAGCTCCTACGAGCAGTACTTC
TRBV6-1,many,-,TRBJ2-4,CASSPGAGTKNIQYF,TGTGCCAGCAGTCCAGGGGCAGGAACCAAAAACATTCAGTACTTC
TRBV15,many,-,TRBJ2-7,CATSRDRSSAYEQYF,TGTGCCACCAGCAGAGATCGCAGTTCCGCCTACGAGCAGTACTTC
TRBV11-2,many,-,TRBJ2-5,CASSLGTLSRQETQYF,TGTGCCAGCAGCTTAGGGACTTTATCCCGCCAAGAGACCCAGTACTTC
TRBV11-2,few,-,TRBJ2-2,CASSLDGNGELFF,TGTGCCAGCAGCTTAGATGGGAATGGGGAGCTGTTTTTT
TRBV20-1,few,-,TRBJ2-7,CSARAFFSYEQHF,TGCAGTGCTAGAGCCTTTTTTTCCTACGAGCAGCACTTC
TRBV7-9,many,-,TRBJ1-2,CASSPMTANTNYGYTF,TGTGCCAGCAGCCCGATGACAGCCAACACTAACTATGGCTACACCTTC
TRBV6-1,-,TRBD2,TRBJ2-1,CASSEARGLEVGSYNEQFF,TGTGCCAGCAGTGAAGCGCGGGGACTAGAAGTGGGCTCCTACAATGAGCAGTTCTTC
TRBV7-2,many,-,TRBJ1-2,CASSLATYGYTF,TGTGCCAGCAGCTTAGCTACGTATGGCTACACCTTC
TRBV7-2,-,-,TRBJ1-3,CASSHLDSSGNTIYF,TGTGCCAGCAGCCACCTAGACTCCTCTGGAAACACCATATATTTT
TRBV7-2,-,-,TRBJ2-2,CASGGGLNTGELFF,TGTGCCAGCGGAGGGGGCCTGAACACCGGGGAGCTGTTTTTT
TRBV2,many,TRBD1,TRBJ1-2,CASSTERTGGAYGYTF,TGTGCCAGCAGTACAGAACGGACAGGGGGGGCCTATGGCTACACCTTC
TRBV4-1,few,TRBD1,TRBJ2-5,CASSQSTGTGREETQYF,TGCGCCAGCAGCCAATCAACCGGGACAGGGCGTGAAGAGACCCAGTACTTC
TRBV7-9,few,-,TRBJ1-1,CASRPANTEAFF,TGTGCCAGCAGGCCGGCGAACACTGAAGCTTTCTTT
TRBV28,-,-,TRBJ1-2,CASSLPGGSSGYTF,TGTGCCAGCAGTTTACCGGGGGGGAGCTCTGGCTACACCTTC
TRBV24-1,-,-,TRBJ1-2,CATSDQTGDYGYTF,TGTGCCACCAGTGATCAGACAGGTGACTATGGCTACACCTTC
TRBV28,many,-,TRBJ2-7,CASSPWDPGTYEQYF,TGTGCCAGCAGCCCCTGGGACCCGGGGACCTACGAGCAGTACTTC
TRBV6-2/TRBV6-3,few,-,TRBJ2-7,CASSYADRTYEQYF,TGTGCCAGCAGTTACGCGGACCGGACCTACGAGCAGTACTTC
TRBV6-5,-,TRBD2,TRBJ2-7,CASGWTSGRGFYEQYF,TGTGCCAGCGGTTGGACTAGCGGGAGGGGATTCTACGAGCAGTACTTC
TRBV6-1,many,-,TRBJ2-7,CASSETSGTYSYEQYF,TGTGCCAGCAGTGAGACAAGCGGTACCTATTCCTACGAGCAGTACTTC
TRBV20-1,few,-,TRBJ2-5,CSANPIRDNQETQYF,TGCAGTGCTAACCCGATCCGGGACAACCAAGAGACCCAGTACTTC
TRBV7-2,few,-,TRBJ2-5,CASSWDGGKMKKTQYF,TGTGCCAGCAGTTGGGACGGGGGAAAGATGAAAAAGACCCAGTACTTC
TRBV4-1,few,TRBD1,TRBJ1-4,CASRHQGQTGGREKLFF,TGCGCCAGCCGCCATCAAGGGCAGACAGGGGGGAGAGAAAAACTGTTTTTT
TRBV20-1,many,TRBD1,TRBJ1-2,CSARGSSFGQGGYGYTF,TGCAGTGCTAGAGGATCGTCATTTGGACAGGGAGGCTATGGCTACACCTTC
TRBV20-1,-,-,TRBJ2-4,CSARGLGKNIQYF,TGCAGTGCTAGGGGTCTAGGCAAAAACATTCAGTACTTC
TRBV28,many,-,TRBJ1-5,CASTRRDVRGNQPQHF,TGTGCCAGCACCCGGAGGGACGTTCGGGGTAATCAGCCCCAGCATTTT
TRBV5-6,few,TRBD1,TRBJ2-5,CASTPGTGRTQYF,TGTGCCAGCACGCCCGGGACAGGTCGGACCCAGTACTTC